The 27 T cell receptor beta chains below come from one sample, sequenced in a study of PD-1 blockade in mismatch repair-deficient tumors. Only in-frame clones appear in the TCRdb table, and some are missing; sequencing was by immunoSEQ multiplex PCR. The sample lists about 38,000 clones, around 79% occurring once. The source material was peripheral blood, sampled 4 weeks after starting pembrolizumab. These receptors all come from an adult with mismatch repair-deficient cancer.

V usage is TRBV21-1 and J usage is TRBJ2-3; the DNA was not compared with TRBD2, the D call given in the table. TRBV21-1 is annotated as a pseudogene. This CDR3 spans 20 amino acids. CDR3 residues: CASSKDWGTSGRDVEDTQYF. CDR3 sequence (DNA): TGTGCCAGCAGCAAAGATTGGGGGACTAGCGGGAGAGACGTAGAGGATACGCAGTATTTT.

The chain joins TRBV19 to TRBJ1-5; the D is unclear. Germline V gives CDR1 LNHDA, CDR2 SQIVND (reference sequence). The CDR3 covers 14 residues. V gave up 0 bases and J gave up 5 bases, with 8 bases separating them. The DNA of the CDR3 is TGTGCCAGTAGTATAGAAAATCCCGATCAGCCCCAGCATTTT. Protein product: CASSIENPDQPQHF.

The chain has TRBV30 and TRBJ1-4; D is uncertain. V shed 0 bases and J shed 1 base, with 9 bases lying between them. CDR3 length: 15 amino acids. CDR1 is GTSNPN, CDR2 SVGIG, per germline (reference sequence). The CDR3 is CAWSVRRGTNEKLFF. The CDR3 coding sequence is TGTGCCTGGAGTGTAAGACGGGGAACTAATGAAAAACTGTTTTTT. Drawing the rest from reference TRBV30 and TRBJ1-4, the complete variable domain is SQTIHQWPATLVQPVGSPLSLECTVEGTSNPNLYWYRQAAGRGLQLLFYSVGIGQISSEVPQNLSASRPQDRQFILSSKKLLLSDSGFYLCAWSVRRGTNEKLFFGSGTQLSVL.

The chain has TRBV5-1 and TRBJ2-7; 8 bases agree with TRBD2. V shed 4 bases and J 0 bases; nucleotides not matched to a gene: 15. CDR3 length: 18 amino acids. Germline loops: CDR1 SGHRS, CDR2 YFSETQ. The DNA for the CDR3 is TGCGCCAGCAGCAAAAAAACCACTAGCGGCGGGCACTCCTACGAGCAGTACTTC. Translation gives CASSKKTTSGGHSYEQYF.

This chain links TRBV11-2 with TRBJ1-1; D not resolved. CDR3 length equals 13 residues. V was cut by 5 bases and J by 3 bases, with 10 bases left in between. The germline CDR1 and CDR2 sequences are SGHAT and FQNNGV. The CDR3 reads CASSPVGYTEAFF. As DNA, the CDR3 is TGTGCCAGCAGCCCCGTGGGGTACACTGAAGCTTTCTTT. The whole variable domain, remainder taken from reference TRBV11-2 and TRBJ1-1, is EAGVAQSPRYKIIEKRQSVAFWCNPISGHATLYWYQQILGQGPKLLIQFQNNGVVDDSQLPKDRFSAERLKGVDSTLKIQPAKLEDSAVYLCASSPVGYTEAFFGQGTRLTVV.

CDR3 bases: TGTGCCAGCAGCCCGCCTTTACTTCAGACCCAGTACTTC. Translation: CASSPPLLQTQYF. V usage is TRBV7-6 and J usage is TRBJ2-5; D not certain. The CDR3 is 13 amino acids. CDR1 and CDR2 (germline): SGHVS, FNYEAQ. With 5 bases removed from V and 6 bases from J, the gap between germline ends came to 13 bases.

The chain recombines TRBV28 with TRBJ2-3; D may be TRBD2 (6 bases). This CDR3 has 15 residues. Germline loops: CDR1 MDHEN, CDR2 SYDVKM. Trimming shortened V by 8 bases and J by 5 bases, and 20 bases separated the two germline ends. The CDR3 bases are TGTGCCAGCGGTTCATTACTAGCCCCAGGAGATACGCAGTATTTT. The encoded protein is CASGSLLAPGDTQYF.

This clone occurred a few times. The chain combines TRBV19 with TRBJ1-2, with TRBD1 matching 7 bases. The germline V gene has CDR1 LNHDA and CDR2 SQIVND (reference sequence). V was pared by 7 bases and J by 4 bases, with 0 bases of the junction left unmatched. This CDR3 is built from 11 residues. The CDR3 region has the DNA TGTGCCAGTACAGGGGGCTATGGCTACACCTTC. This codes for CASTGGYGYTF.

This clone was seen once. The rearrangement joins TRBV28 to TRBJ1-1; a weak D match, TRBD1 (5 bases). Trimming left V 1 base short and J 11 bases short, with 11 bases between. Germline CDR1 reads MDHEN; CDR2 reads SYDVKM. This CDR3 comprises 12 residues. CDR3 region: CASSLFSGTAFF. The DNA for the CDR3 is TGTGCCAGCAGTTTATTTTCAGGGACGGCTTTCTTT.

This clone is deemed medium-sized. For the CDR3, the DNA is TGTGCCAGTAGTATATCGGGACTATCCCGTTACGAGCAGTACTTC. Translated: CASSISGLSRYEQYF. This chain uses TRBV19 with TRBJ2-7; 7 bases align to TRBD2. This CDR3 is built from 15 residues. With V trimmed by 2 bases and J by 4 bases, 8 bases remained unmatched. Per the germline V gene, CDR1 is LNHDA and CDR2 is SQIVND (reference sequence).

The chain employs TRBV13 and TRBJ2-7; maybe TRBD2 (5 bases). The CDR3 length is 14 residues. V was pared by 1 base and J by 8 bases, with 15 bases between. The V gene's germline CDR1 is PRHDT and CDR2 FYEKMQ (reference sequence). The CDR3 coding sequence is TGTGCCAGCAGCTTAGCGCGGGCTACAAGACAGCAGTACTTC. Its protein is CASSLARATRQQYF.

This clone was seen only once. The genes are TRBV7-2 and TRBJ2-1, with a tentative D call TRBD2 (5 bases). The CDR3 spans 15 residues. V lost 4 bases and J 2 bases, leaving 12 bases between the germline ends. The germline CDR1 and CDR2 sequences are SGHTA and FQGNSA. CDR3 DNA: TGTGCCAGCAGCTCTCCGGGATTCGCCTACAATGAGCAGTTCTTC. Its translation is CASSSPGFAYNEQFF.

This clone is a singleton in its sample. The chain is built from TRBV6-6 and TRBJ2-7; D possibly matches TRBD1 or TRBD2 (5 bases each). The CDR3 is 14 residues long. From germline, CDR1 is MNHNY and CDR2 SVGAGI (reference sequence). Trimming pared 0 bases from V and 3 bases from J, leaving 9 bases between. The CDR3 DNA reads TGTGCCAGCAGTTACTCGGGGGAATTCTACGAGCAGTACTTC. This sequence encodes CASSYSGEFYEQYF.

The chain joins TRBV14 to TRBJ2-3; no clear D gene. Germline V lookup: CDR1 SGHDN, CDR2 FVKESK. The V gene lost 5 bases and the J gene lost 5 bases, with 8 bases spanning the gap. This CDR3 is built from 12 residues. The CDR3 coding sequence is TGTGCCAGCAGCGCTATTAGAGATACGCAGTATTTT. Translating it yields CASSAIRDTQYF. Full variable domain (missing parts from reference TRBV14 and TRBJ2-3): EAGVTQFPSHSVIEKGQTVTLRCDPISGHDNLYWYRRVMGKEIKFLLHFVKESKQDESGMPNNRFLAERTGGTYSTLKVQPAELEDSGVYFCASSAIRDTQYFGPGTRLTVL.

The V call is TRBV7-6, the J call TRBJ2-7, with 7 bases identical to TRBD1. Germline CDR1 reads SGHVS; CDR2 reads FNYEAQ. Germline trimming cut 3 bases from V and 6 bases from J; bases unmatched to any gene: 8. This CDR3 has 14 amino acids. CDR3 in amino acids: CASSLGTGVVEQYF. The CDR3 DNA reads TGTGCCAGCAGCTTGGGCACAGGGGTGGTCGAGCAGTACTTC.

This clone was seen more than once but under ten times. The chain joins TRBV9 to TRBJ2-1; no clear D gene. CDR1 is SGDLS, CDR2 YYNGEE, per germline. This CDR3 has 16 amino acids. V was pared by 0 bases and J by 0 bases, with 10 bases between. As DNA, the CDR3 is TGTGCCAGCAGCGTAGATGCGGTTAGCTCCTACAATGAGCAGTTCTTC. Amino acid sequence: CASSVDAVSSYNEQFF.

V gene TRBV27 combines with J gene TRBJ2-7; 8 nucleotides match TRBD2. The germline V gene has CDR1 MNHEY and CDR2 SMNVEV (reference sequence). The CDR3 extends over 16 amino acids. Germline trimming cut 6 bases from V and 3 bases from J; bases unmatched to any gene: 13. CDR3 DNA sequence: TGTGCCAGCAGCCCGACTAGCGAACCAACCCACTACGAGCAGTACTTC. This encodes CASSPTSEPTHYEQYF.

The genes are TRBV18 and TRBJ2-7, with TRBD2 identical over 7 bases. The trim removed 3 bases at V and 5 bases at J, leaving 7 bases unmatched. The CDR3 totals 14 residues. Germline CDR1 and CDR2: KGHSH and LQKENI. The CDR3 loop is CASSPDGRRDEQYF. CDR3 coding DNA: TGTGCCAGCTCACCTGACGGGAGGAGGGACGAGCAGTACTTC.

The chain links TRBV29-1 to TRBJ2-1; 8 bases are shared with TRBD2. CDR1 and CDR2 (germline): SQVTM, ANQGSEA. The V and J ends lost 5 bases and 5 bases, in that order; junction bases with no gene match: 11. The CDR3 has 15 residues. In DNA form, the CDR3 reads TGCAGCGTTAGAGCGGGAGCCCCAACGAACAATGAGCAGTTCTTC. The encoded protein is CSVRAGAPTNNEQFF.

The chain combines TRBV25-1 with TRBJ2-7; 8 bases are a match to TRBD2. Germline loops: CDR1 MGHDK, CDR2 SYGVNS. The CDR3 sequence is 14 residues long. V shed 3 bases and J 7 bases; nucleotides not matched to a gene: 8. Written as DNA, the CDR3 is TGTGCCAGCAGTGACGGGGGGGCGCTGGGGGAGCAGTACTTC. Protein sequence: CASSDGGALGEQYF.

The chain carries TRBV5-1 and TRBJ2-1; 11 positions match TRBD2. The germline V gene has CDR1 SGHRS and CDR2 YFSETQ. V gave up 5 bases and J gave up 6 bases; unmatched junction bases: 7. This CDR3 is built from 15 residues. CDR3 DNA: TGCGCCAGCAGGGTGACTAGCGGGATGTTCAATGAGCAGTTCTTC. It is translated as CASRVTSGMFNEQFF. Full variable domain (outside the CDR3, taken from reference TRBV5-1 and TRBJ2-1): KAGVTQTPRYLIKTRGQQVTLSCSPISGHRSVSWYQQTPGQGLQFLFEYFSETQRNKGNFPGRFSGRQFSNSRSEMNVSTLELGDSALYLCASRVTSGMFNEQFFGPGTRLTVL.

The rearrangement uses TRBV7-9 and TRBJ1-3; D is unclear. The V end was cut by 2 bases, the J end by 7 bases, with 15 bases between. Looked up from germline, CDR1 is SEHNR and CDR2 is FQNEAQ (reference sequence). This CDR3 contains 15 residues. Here the CDR3 reads CASSLIRRRINTIYF. The CDR3 coding sequence is TGTGCCAGCAGCTTAATCCGGAGGCGAATTAACACCATATATTTT.

Only a few counts were recorded for this clone. The chain combines TRBV30 with TRBJ2-2, with 7 bases lining up with TRBD2. The CDR3 is made up of 15 amino acids. V was pared by 5 bases and J by 3 bases, with 9 bases of the junction left unmatched. Germline CDR1 reads GTSNPN; CDR2 reads SVGIG (reference sequence). In DNA, the CDR3 is TGTGCCTGGGCCTGGGGAGGGTTGGACACCGGGGAGCTGTTTTTT. Its protein product is CAWAWGGLDTGELFF.

The rearrangement links TRBV7-6 to TRBJ2-7, with 9 bases that match TRBD2. Germline assignment: CDR1 SGHVS and CDR2 FNYEAQ. This CDR3 is 16 amino acids long. The J segment lost 0 bases and the V segment lost 5 bases, leaving 8 bases of the junction unmatched. The CDR3 DNA reads TGTGCCAGCAGCGTAGGTGGTAGCGGGAGCTCCTACGAGCAGTACTTC. Translation gives CASSVGGSGSSYEQYF.

V is TRBV18 and J is TRBJ1-5; 7 bases fit TRBD1. Germline V CDR1 and CDR2: KGHSH, LQKENI. Unmatched junction bases numbered 8, after V lost 3 bases and J lost 3 bases. The CDR3 extends over 16 amino acids. DNA of the CDR3: TGTGCCAGCTCACCGGACAGGCCCGGGGACAATCAGCCCCAGCATTTT. Translated: CASSPDRPGDNQPQHF.

The rearrangement joins TRBV14 to TRBJ2-3; 10 positions match TRBD1. The CDR3 contains 11 residues. CDR1 is SGHDN, CDR2 FVKESK, per germline. V lost 5 bases to trimming and J lost 13 bases; unmatched junction nucleotides: 3. CDR3 sequence: CASSKGQGKYF. DNA of the CDR3: TGTGCCAGCAGCAAGGGACAGGGGAAGTATTTT.

This clone has only a few counts. The rearrangement links TRBV18 to TRBJ2-1, with D perhaps matching TRBD2 (6 bases). This CDR3 has 14 amino acids. The germline V and J ends were trimmed by 3 bases and 7 bases, with 13 bases remaining between them. Per the germline V gene, CDR1 is KGHSH and CDR2 is LQKENI. The CDR3 DNA sequence: TGTGCCAGCTCACCCTCACGAGGGACTAATGAGCAGTTCTTC. This encodes CASSPSRGTNEQFF.